This T cell receptor beta chain was found in a study of blood T cell repertoires in COVID-19. At the level of the study: Spain, Italy and the United States supplied samples that represented acute and convalescent COVID-19. The cDNA or gDNA used as material had been derived from T cells, B-cell-depleted T cells, or PBMCs.

In this sample, this clone turned up once. In the study's own analysis: Reference gene primer amplification yielded estimated nucleated cell counts. Only in-frame clones appear in the TCRdb table, and some are missing; sequencing was by immunoSEQ multiplex PCR. Clone size and V and J calls were adopted from that table, with D and trimming inferred from the DNA. The sample includes a few hundred thousand clones, 86% of them seen just once. This CDR3 contains 15 residues. The V gene's germline CDR1 is SGDLS and CDR2 YYNGEE. Trimming at V came to 3 bases and at J to 4 bases, leaving 9 bases not matched to a gene.

This sequence joins TRBV9 and TRBJ2-7; 8 positions match TRBD1. The sequenced material came from peripheral blood. The receptor was isolated from a man aged 30 to 45 who had recovered from COVID-19. The DNA for the CDR3 is TGTGCCAGCAGCGCCCGACAGGGGATTTTGTACGAGCAGTACTTC. Protein product: CASSARQGILYEQYF. Using reference TRBV9 and TRBJ2-7 for the parts outside the CDR3, the full variable domain is DSGVTQTPKHLITATGQRVTLRCSPRSGDLSVYWYQQSLDQGLQFLIQYYNGEERAKGNILERFSAQQFPDLHSELNLSSLELGDSALYFCASSARQGILYEQYFGPGTRLTVT.